This T cell receptor beta chain was sequenced in a study of T cell responses to AZD1222 COVID-19 vaccine. Whole-study findings and limits: Reportedly, nearly half the spike-specific TCRs target unmutated variant regions.

Between the trimmed V and J ends, which lost 5 bases and 1 base, there was a span of 15 bases. CDR3 length equals 15 residues. The germline V gene encodes CDR1 LNHDA and CDR2 SQIVND (reference sequence). In regard to this clone: As yet, its antigen is unknown.

Clones were sequenced by immunoSEQ multiplex PCR, and TCRdb holds only the in-frame ones, with some missing. This table holds around 140,000 clones, 85% to 95% found once. The chain carries TRBV19 and TRBJ2-7; tentatively, D is TRBD1 or TRBD2 (6 bases each). The clonotype comes from an adult who received the AZD1222 COVID-19 vaccine. Source: peripheral blood, taken 28 days after the second AZD1222 dose. Here the CDR3 DNA reads TGTGCCAGTAGTCAACAGGGCGGGGAGTCCTACGAGCAGTACTTC. This sequence encodes CASSQQGGESYEQYF.